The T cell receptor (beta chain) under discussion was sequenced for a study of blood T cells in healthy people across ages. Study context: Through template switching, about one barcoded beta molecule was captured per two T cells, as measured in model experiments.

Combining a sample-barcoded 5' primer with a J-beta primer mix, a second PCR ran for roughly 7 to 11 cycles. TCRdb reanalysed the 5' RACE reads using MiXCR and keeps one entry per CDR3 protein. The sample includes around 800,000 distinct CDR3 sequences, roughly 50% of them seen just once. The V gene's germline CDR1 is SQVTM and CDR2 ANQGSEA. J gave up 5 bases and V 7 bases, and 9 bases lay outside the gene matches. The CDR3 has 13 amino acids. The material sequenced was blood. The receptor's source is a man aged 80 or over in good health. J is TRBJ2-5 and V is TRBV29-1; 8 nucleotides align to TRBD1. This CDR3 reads CSEGGRGRETQYF. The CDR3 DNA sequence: TGCAGCGAGGGAGGCAGGGGGCGGGAGACCCAGTACTTC.